The rows below give T cell receptor beta chains drawn from one sample of a study of T cell responses to AZD1222 COVID-19 vaccine. Generated by immunoSEQ multiplex PCR, the TCRdb table keeps only in-frame clones and is missing some. The data contain about 120,000 clones, more than 85% of them singletons. This specimen consisted of peripheral blood, obtained 28 days after the second AZD1222 dose. These receptors were taken from an adult who received the AZD1222 COVID-19 vaccine. The CDR3 runs from the conserved cysteine through the conserved F or W. The D gene is left open where the match is weak. Size is stated for part of the rows, as once, few or many counts, or as a class when the clone is expanded.

CDR3 protein | CDR3 DNA | clone size | J gene | V gene | D gene
CASSFLAGEADTQYF | TGCGCCAGCAGCTTCCTAGCGGGAGAGGCAGATACGCAGTATTTT | - | TRBJ2-3 | TRBV5-1 | TRBD2
CASSLTLSPLHF | TGTGCCAGCAGCTTAACTCTTTCACCCCTCCACTTT | once | TRBJ1-6 | TRBV7-2 | -
CASSVTSGGVTDTQYF | TGTGCCAGCAGCGTCACTAGCGGGGGGGTCACAGATACGCAGTATTTT | - | TRBJ2-3 | TRBV7-6 | TRBD2
CASSTGRPYEQYF | TGTGCCAGTAGTACAGGGAGACCCTACGAGCAGTACTTC | - | TRBJ2-7 | TRBV19 | -
CASSDGSQGAETQYF | TGTGCCAGCAGTGACGGAAGCCAGGGGGCTGAGACCCAGTACTTC | - | TRBJ2-5 | TRBV6-1 | TRBD1
CASSQTGTGGRAFF | TGTGCCAGCAGCCAGACTGGGACAGGGGGCAGAGCTTTCTTT | - | TRBJ1-1 | TRBV14 | TRBD1
CASRGLNEQFF | TGTGCCAGCAGGGGCCTCAATGAGCAGTTCTTC | once | TRBJ2-1 | TRBV5-8 | -
CASSPGSGPSYEQYF | TGTGCCAGCAGCCCAGGGAGCGGACCTTCCTACGAGCAGTACTTC | - | TRBJ2-7 | TRBV9 | -
CASGLAGTTDTQYF | TGCGCCTCCGGACTAGCGGGGACCACAGATACGCAGTATTTT | - | TRBJ2-3 | TRBV5-1 | TRBD2
CASSIDRSSYNSPLHF | TGTGCCAGCAGCATCGACCGGAGCTCCTATAATTCACCCCTCCACTTT | - | TRBJ1-6 | TRBV7-2 | -
CASNPGTGGGYTF | TGTGCCAGCAATCCGGGTACGGGAGGTGGCTACACCTTC | - | TRBJ1-2 | TRBV2 | -
CASSRYSDSTDTQYF | TGTGCCAGCAGCCGTTATTCGGACAGCACAGATACGCAGTATTTT | - | TRBJ2-3 | TRBV5-5 | -
CASRQRVSSYNEQFF | TGTGCCAGCAGGCAGCGGGTCAGCTCCTACAATGAGCAGTTCTTC | - | TRBJ2-1 | TRBV6-5 | -
CASSLRSHNSPLHF | TGTGCCAGCAGCTTGAGGTCGCATAATTCACCCCTCCACTTT | - | TRBJ1-6 | TRBV5-6 | -
CSVVDSNYGYTF | TGCAGCGTCGTGGACAGTAACTATGGCTACACCTTC | - | TRBJ1-2 | TRBV29-1 | -
CASSPDRGSRPQHF | TGTGCCAGCAGTCCAGACAGGGGCTCACGGCCCCAGCATTTT | - | TRBJ1-5 | TRBV27 | TRBD1
CASSLDPGANVLTF | TGTGCCAGCAGCTTAGACCCTGGGGCCAACGTCCTGACTTTC | once | TRBJ2-6 | TRBV7-6 | -
CASSGDFYNEQFF | TGTGCCAGCAGCGGGGACTTTTACAATGAGCAGTTCTTC | - | TRBJ2-1 | TRBV9 | -
CASSQGGTGVYEQYF | TGCGCCAGCAGCCAAGGGGGGACAGGGGTTTACGAGCAGTACTTC | - | TRBJ2-7 | TRBV4-1 | TRBD1
CASSQEGAGSKNIQYF | TGCGCCAGCAGCCAAGAGGGGGCGGGTTCCAAAAACATTCAGTACTTC | - | TRBJ2-4 | TRBV4-3 | -
CASSFGLAEETQYF | TGTGCCAGCAGCTTCGGACTAGCGGAAGAGACCCAGTACTTC | - | TRBJ2-5 | TRBV7-2 | TRBD2
CASSNYRGRLATEAFF | TGTGCCAGCAGCAATTACAGGGGGCGATTGGCCACTGAAGCTTTCTTT | - | TRBJ1-1 | TRBV11-2 | TRBD1
CASSPPGQGSRAFF | TGTGCCAGCAGTCCCCCGGGACAGGGGTCAAGAGCTTTCTTT | - | TRBJ1-1 | TRBV27 | TRBD1
CASSQRGTVGETQYF | TGTGCCAGCAGCCAACGAGGGACGGTTGGGGAGACCCAGTACTTC | - | TRBJ2-5 | TRBV3-1/TRBV3-2 | -
CASSLFAGQGLF | TGTGCCAGCAGCTTATTTGCCGGCCAGGGACTCTTC | - | TRBJ1-2 | TRBV7-9 | -
CASSLPFGHLEGGYTF | TGTGCCAGCAGCTTGCCTTTCGGGCACCTTGAGGGTGGCTACACCTTC | - | TRBJ1-2 | TRBV5-6 | -
CASSLEVSAGSPLHF | TGTGCCAGCAGCTTAGAGGTCTCTGCCGGGTCACCCCTCCACTTT | - | TRBJ1-6 | TRBV7-2 | -
CASSLGRGGFYEQFF | TGTGCCAGCAGCCTGGGGCGGGGGGGCTTCTATGAGCAGTTCTTC | - | TRBJ2-1 | TRBV7-2 | TRBD2
CASKGTLNTEAFF | TGTGCCAGCAAGGGGACATTGAACACTGAAGCTTTCTTT | - | TRBJ1-1 | TRBV7-2 | -
CASSQGGGQGSGYTF | TGTGCCAGCAGCCAAGGGGGGGGACAGGGCTCTGGCTACACCTTC | - | TRBJ1-2 | TRBV3-1/TRBV3-2 | TRBD1
CASSLDGFSTDTQYF | TGTGCCAGCAGCTTAGACGGTTTTAGCACAGATACGCAGTATTTT | - | TRBJ2-3 | TRBV7-2 | -
CASSLSRDRGSVYNEQFF | TGTGCCAGCAGCTTATCCCGGGACAGGGGTTCCGTATACAATGAGCAGTTCTTC | few | TRBJ2-1 | TRBV7-9 | TRBD1
CASSLVWAVAFF | TGTGCCAGCAGCTTAGTATGGGCCGTGGCTTTCTTT | - | TRBJ1-1 | TRBV11-1 | -
CASRLYKGLLNNSPLHF | TGTGCCAGCAGACTTTATAAGGGTCTATTAAATAATTCACCCCTCCACTTT | - | TRBJ1-6 | TRBV7-2 | -
CASSSRDRVILGTEAFF | TGTGCCAGTAGTTCCCGGGACAGGGTAATTTTGGGCACTGAAGCTTTCTTT | - | TRBJ1-1 | TRBV19 | TRBD1
CASSQPGTAYEQYF | TGTGCCAGCAGTCAGCCGGGGACAGCCTACGAGCAGTACTTC | - | TRBJ2-7 | TRBV6-2/TRBV6-3 | TRBD1
CAISERELEQPQHF | TGTGCCATCAGTGAAAGGGAACTGGAACAGCCCCAGCATTTT | - | TRBJ1-5 | TRBV10-3 | -